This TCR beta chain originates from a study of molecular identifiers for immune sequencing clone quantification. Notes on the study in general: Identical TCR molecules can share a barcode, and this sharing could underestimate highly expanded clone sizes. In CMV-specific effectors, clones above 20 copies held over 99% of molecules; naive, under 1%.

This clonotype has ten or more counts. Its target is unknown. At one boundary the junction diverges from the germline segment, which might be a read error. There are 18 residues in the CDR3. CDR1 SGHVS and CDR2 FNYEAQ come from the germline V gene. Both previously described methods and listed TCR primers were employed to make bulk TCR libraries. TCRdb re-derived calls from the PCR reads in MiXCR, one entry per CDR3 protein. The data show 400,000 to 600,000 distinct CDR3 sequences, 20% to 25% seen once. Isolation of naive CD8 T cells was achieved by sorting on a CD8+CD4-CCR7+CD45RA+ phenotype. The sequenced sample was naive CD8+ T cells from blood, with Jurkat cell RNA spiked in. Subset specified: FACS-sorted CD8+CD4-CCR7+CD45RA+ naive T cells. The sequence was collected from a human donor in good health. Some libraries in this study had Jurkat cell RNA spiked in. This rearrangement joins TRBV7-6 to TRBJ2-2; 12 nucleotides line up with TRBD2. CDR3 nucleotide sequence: TGTGCCAGCAGCCCCGGGACTAGCGGGTACTTGAACGCCGGGGAGCTGTTTTTT. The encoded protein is CASSPGTSGYLNAGELFF.